The present entry profiles one T cell receptor beta chain with its context. Sequencing used immunoSEQ multiplex PCR; TCRdb keeps in-frame clones, though not all of them. The sample yields some 66,000 clones, around 95% seen once. The sample is drawn from a study of T cells after posttransplantation cyclophosphamide. The CDR3 covers 11 residues. V was pared by 8 bases and J by 19 bases, with 11 bases of the junction left unmatched. Germline V gene lookup returns CDR1 MDHEN and CDR2 SYDVKM. The chain combines TRBV28 with TRBJ1-6; 7 nucleotides line up with TRBD1. The origin of this receptor is a woman aged 30 to 39 in good health and a related stem cell transplant donor. The specimen was PBMCs. The CDR3 DNA reads TGTGCCAGCGCCAGGGGGGGCAATCTACACTTT. It encodes CASARGGNLHF.